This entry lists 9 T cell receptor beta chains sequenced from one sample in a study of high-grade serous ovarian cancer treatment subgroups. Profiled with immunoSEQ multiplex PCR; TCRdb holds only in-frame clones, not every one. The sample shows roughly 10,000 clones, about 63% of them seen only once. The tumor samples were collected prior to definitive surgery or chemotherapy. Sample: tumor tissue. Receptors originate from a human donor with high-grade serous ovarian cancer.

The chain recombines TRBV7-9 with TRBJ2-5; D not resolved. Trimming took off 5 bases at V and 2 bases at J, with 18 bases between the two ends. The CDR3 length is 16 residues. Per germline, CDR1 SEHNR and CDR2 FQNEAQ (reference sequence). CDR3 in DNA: TGTGCCAGCAGCCCTCGAGGTGTCAATTGGCAAGAGACCCAGTACTTC. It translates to CASSPRGVNWQETQYF.

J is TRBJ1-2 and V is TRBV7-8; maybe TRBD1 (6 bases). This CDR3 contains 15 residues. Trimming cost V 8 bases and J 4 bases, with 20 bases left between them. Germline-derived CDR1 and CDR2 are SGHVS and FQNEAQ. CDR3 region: CASGSFDRSFYGYTF. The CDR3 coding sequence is TGTGCCAGCGGCTCGTTCGACAGGTCCTTCTATGGCTACACCTTC. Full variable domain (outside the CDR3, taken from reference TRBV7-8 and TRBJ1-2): GAGVSQSPRYKVAKRGQDVALRCDPISGHVSLFWYQQALGQGPEFLTYFQNEAQLDKSGLPSDRFFAERPEGSVSTLKIQRTQQEDSAVYLCASGSFDRSFYGYTFGSGTRLTVV.

Here the CDR3 DNA reads TGTGCCAGCAGCTTTTGGGAAGCCTACGAGCAGTACTTC. It is translated as CASSFWEAYEQYF. The chain combines TRBV5-5 with TRBJ2-7; D gene ambiguous. Between the trimmed V and J ends, which lost 2 bases and 2 bases, there was a span of 8 bases. Germline V CDR1 and CDR2: SGHKS, YYEKEE (reference sequence). The CDR3 is 13 amino acids.

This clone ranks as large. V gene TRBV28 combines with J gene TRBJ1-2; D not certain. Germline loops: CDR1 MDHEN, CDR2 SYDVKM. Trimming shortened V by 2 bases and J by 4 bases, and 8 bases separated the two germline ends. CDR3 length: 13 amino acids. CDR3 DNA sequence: TGTGCCAGCAGTTTACGGTCCGGCTATGGCTACACCTTC. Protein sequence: CASSLRSGYGYTF.

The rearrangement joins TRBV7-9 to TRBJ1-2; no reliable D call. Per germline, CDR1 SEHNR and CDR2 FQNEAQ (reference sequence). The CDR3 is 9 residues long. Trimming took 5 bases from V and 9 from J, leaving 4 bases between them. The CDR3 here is CASSNRYTF. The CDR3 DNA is TGTGCCAGCAGCAATCGCTACACCTTC.

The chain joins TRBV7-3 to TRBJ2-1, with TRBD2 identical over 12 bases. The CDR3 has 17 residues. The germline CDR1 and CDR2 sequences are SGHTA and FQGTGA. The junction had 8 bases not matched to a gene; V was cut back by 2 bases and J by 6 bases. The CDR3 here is CASSLGPLAGGANEQFF. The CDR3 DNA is TGTGCCAGCAGCTTAGGCCCTCTAGCGGGAGGGGCCAATGAGCAGTTCTTC.

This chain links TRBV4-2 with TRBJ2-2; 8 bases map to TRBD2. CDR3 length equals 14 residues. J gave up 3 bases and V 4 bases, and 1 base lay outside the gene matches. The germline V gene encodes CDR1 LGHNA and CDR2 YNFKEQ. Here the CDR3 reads CASSLGLDTGELFF. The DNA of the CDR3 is TGTGCCAGCAGCCTGGGACTAGACACCGGGGAGCTGTTTTTT.

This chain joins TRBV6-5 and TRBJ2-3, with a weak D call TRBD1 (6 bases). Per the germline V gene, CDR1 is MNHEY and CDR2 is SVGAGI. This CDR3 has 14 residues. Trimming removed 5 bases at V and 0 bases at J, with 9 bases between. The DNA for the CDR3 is TGTGCCAGCAGTGACGGACAGAGCACAGATACGCAGTATTTT. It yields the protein CASSDGQSTDTQYF.

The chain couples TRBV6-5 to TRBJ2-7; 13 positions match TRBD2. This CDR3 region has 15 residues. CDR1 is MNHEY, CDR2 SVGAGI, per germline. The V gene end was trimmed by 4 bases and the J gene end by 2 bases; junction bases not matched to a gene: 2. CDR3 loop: CASSLTSGRPYEQYF. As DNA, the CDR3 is TGTGCCAGCAGTTTGACTAGCGGGAGGCCCTACGAGCAGTACTTC.